This TCR beta chain was recovered during a study of cytomegalovirus exposure and HLA in healthy donors. Primers: 60 Vbeta forward and 13 Jbeta reverse. Using immunoSEQ multiplex PCR, the repertoire was profiled, and TCRdb retains in-frame clones only, with some absent. The top ten clones hold about 1.8% of a sample with around 130,000 clones, approximately 78% of them seen once. Overall study results and limits: In a later analysis, specific HLA alleles were associated with around 17,000 TCR beta sequences at a 0.05 false discovery rate.

The V segment lost 6 bases and the J segment 7 bases; nucleotides outside the gene matches: 7. CDR3 length: 13 residues. Germline values: CDR1 MDHEN, CDR2 SYDVKM. This clone was counted a single time. Its target is unknown. Each of the donors was a healthy bone marrow donor. The receptor comes from a man aged 40-49 years in good health and CMV-seronegative. The chain has TRBV28 and TRBJ2-7; 9 bases match TRBD1. The specimen sequenced was PBMCs. CDR3: CASRGTGLWEQYF. CDR3 in DNA: TGTGCCAGCAGAGGGACAGGGCTGTGGGAGCAGTACTTC.